These 21 T cell receptor beta chains were all obtained from the same sample, sequenced in a study of blood T cell repertoires in COVID-19. Here immunoSEQ multiplex PCR was the method, and the copy in TCRdb shows in-frame clones only, minus some. The table lists under 400,000 clones, over 85% of them singletons. Material: peripheral blood. These receptors originate from an older woman with COVID-19, enrolled during active disease.

The CDR3 loop reads CASSKTNSYEQYF. Here the CDR3 DNA reads TGTGCCAGCAGCAAGACAAATTCCTACGAGCAGTACTTC. This rearrangement joins TRBV7-9 to TRBJ2-7, with D uncertain. The CDR3 is 13 residues long. V was pared by 5 bases and J by 1 base, with 9 bases between. Germline V lookup: CDR1 SEHNR, CDR2 FQNEAQ (reference sequence).

The chain is built from TRBV20-1 and TRBJ1-5, with 7 bases identical to TRBD1. CDR1 DFQATT and CDR2 SNEGSKA come from the germline V gene (reference sequence). Trimming took 3 bases from V and 4 from J; bases not matched to a gene: 15. The CDR3 runs to 17 residues. CDR3: CSASGGLGQASNQPQHF. The CDR3 DNA reads TGCAGTGCTAGTGGGGGTCTAGGACAGGCGAGTAATCAGCCCCAGCATTTT.

The chain recombines TRBV20-1 with TRBJ2-5; possibly TRBD2 for D (5 bases). V shed 3 bases and J shed 9 bases, with 14 bases lying between them. CDR3 size: 12 residues. CDR1 and CDR2 from the germline V gene are DFQATT and SNEGSKA (reference sequence). The CDR3 coding sequence is TGCAGTGCTAGTATTGTCGACGGGGCCCAGTACTTC. Amino acids: CSASIVDGAQYF.

This CDR3 reads CASSFGQGWEKLFF. The DNA for the CDR3 is TGTGCCAGCAGCTTCGGACAGGGCTGGGAAAAACTGTTTTTT. The genes are TRBV7-9 and TRBJ1-4, with TRBD1 matching over 8 bases. Germline trimming cut 3 bases from V and 8 bases from J; bases unmatched to any gene: 5. The CDR3 is 14 residues long. Germline CDR1 SEHNR, CDR2 FQNEAQ (reference sequence).

As to this clone: This may stem from a read error, because a much larger clone lies one nucleotide away. The chain combines TRBV7-3 with TRBJ1-2, with D possibly being TRBD1 (5 bases). Germline-derived CDR1 and CDR2 are SGHTA and FQGTGA. The CDR3 length is 13 residues. V gave up 5 bases and J gave up 2 bases, with 9 bases separating them. The CDR3 bases are TGTGCCAGCAGCCTTGGGGGGAACTATGGCTACACCTTC. Translated: CASSLGGNYGYTF.

This clone appeared many times. The rearrangement uses TRBV9 and TRBJ2-1, with 10 positions matching TRBD1. This CDR3 contains 16 residues. Germline CDR1 is SGDLS and CDR2 is YYNGEE. V was pared by 3 bases and J by 8 bases, with 11 bases of the junction left unmatched. CDR3 coding DNA: TGTGCCAGCAGCGACCAACCCGGGACAGGGGCGGATGAGCAGTTCTTC. This sequence encodes CASSDQPGTGADEQFF.

The chain combines TRBV9 with TRBJ2-1; 14 nucleotides align to TRBD2. Germline CDR1 SGDLS, CDR2 YYNGEE. This CDR3 spans 16 amino acids. Trimming at V came to 1 base and at J to 10 bases, leaving 7 bases not matched to a gene. DNA for the CDR3: TGTGCCAGCAGCGTAACTCCCGGGACTAGCGGGGGAGAGCAGTTCTTC. Translating gives CASSVTPGTSGGEQFF.

The rearrangement joins TRBV18 to TRBJ1-1; 9 nucleotides line up with TRBD1. Per the germline V gene, CDR1 is KGHSH and CDR2 is LQKENI. The J segment lost 1 base and the V segment lost 5 bases, leaving 5 bases of the junction unmatched. The CDR3 covers 15 residues. The CDR3 sequence is CASSNDRGGNTEAFF. CDR3 sequence (DNA): TGTGCCAGCTCAAACGACAGGGGGGGGAACACTGAAGCTTTCTTT.

With respect to this clone: Mismatch with germline at one junction end may stem from a read error. The chain has TRBV15 and TRBJ1-1, with a possible D match to TRBD1 (5 bases). This CDR3 has 9 amino acids. Germline values: CDR1 LNHNV, CDR2 YYDKDF (reference sequence). The CDR3 spells CATSRCGAW. In DNA form, the CDR3 reads TGTGCCACCAGCAGATGTGGGGCCTGG.

CDR3 sequence reads: CASSDERQGSYEQYF. The CDR3, as DNA: TGTGCCAGCAGTGACGAGAGACAGGGCTCCTACGAGCAGTACTTC. The chain uses TRBV25-1 and TRBJ2-7, with 7 bases fitting TRBD1. The V gene's germline CDR1 is MGHDK and CDR2 SYGVNS. The CDR3 contains 15 residues. Germline trimming cut 3 bases from V and 0 bases from J; bases unmatched to any gene: 5.

This chain uses TRBV2 with TRBJ2-2; 12 bases fit TRBD2. J gave up 3 bases and V 5 bases, and 7 bases lay outside the gene matches. CDR3 length: 17 residues. Looked up from germline, CDR1 is SNHLY and CDR2 is FYNNEI. The CDR3 is CASSTGTSGSHTGELFF. In DNA, the CDR3 is TGTGCCAGCAGTACTGGGACTAGCGGGTCCCACACCGGGGAGCTGTTTTTT.

This clone was seen just once. This rearrangement joins TRBV4-1 to TRBJ2-3, with 8 nucleotides matching TRBD2. The J segment lost 4 bases and the V segment lost 0 bases, leaving 9 bases of the junction unmatched. CDR3 length: 17 amino acids. Germline CDR1 reads MGHRA; CDR2 reads YSYEKL. The CDR3 reads CASSQEWSSGGADTQYF. CDR3 sequence (DNA): TGCGCCAGCAGCCAAGAGTGGTCAAGCGGGGGTGCAGATACGCAGTATTTT.

The CDR3 bases are TGTGCCAGCTCACCAGGTAACAAAGCCAAAAACATTCAGTACTTC. Translated: CASSPGNKAKNIQYF. The chain links TRBV18 to TRBJ2-4, with D uncertain. The CDR3 loop spans 15 amino acids. The ends were cut back, 2 bases at V and 0 bases at J, with 8 bases in the middle. Germline V gene lookup returns CDR1 KGHSH and CDR2 LQKENI.

V is TRBV5-1 and J is TRBJ2-7, with TRBD2 identical over 10 bases. The length of the CDR3 is 17 residues. V lost 0 bases and J lost 7; bases outside the gene matches: 13. Germline lookup yields CDR1 SGHRS and CDR2 YFSETQ. Here the CDR3 DNA reads TGCGCCAGCAGCTTGGATATCCTAGCGGGGGCCGGTGGGGAGCAGTACTTC. This translates into CASSLDILAGAGGEQYF.

This clone was seen a few times. The V call is TRBV4-1, the J call TRBJ2-7; maybe TRBD2 (5 bases). The CDR3 is made up of 16 amino acids. Germline V gene lookup returns CDR1 MGHRA and CDR2 YSYEKL. V was shortened by 2 bases and J by 0 bases, with 14 bases between the two germline ends. This CDR3 reads CASSQSASGYSYEQYF. The CDR3 bases are TGCGCCAGCAGCCAAAGCGCGAGCGGCTACTCCTACGAGCAGTACTTC.

The J gene is TRBJ2-3, the V gene TRBV7-2; D may be TRBD2 (6 bases). The V gene's germline CDR1 is SGHTA and CDR2 FQGNSA. The V and J ends lost 5 bases and 8 bases respectively, with 17 bases between them. CDR3 length: 14 amino acids. CDR3 sequence (DNA): TGTGCCAGCAGCGCCGGACTCCTCGGGGGTACGCAGTATTTT. Translation: CASSAGLLGGTQYF.

The genes are TRBV3-1 (or the pseudogene TRBV3-2) and TRBJ2-7; 10 positions agree with TRBD1. Germline V gene lookup returns CDR1 LGHDT and CDR2 YNNKEL (reference sequence). The CDR3 loop spans 14 amino acids. Losses at the gene ends were 4 bases for V and 5 bases for J; bases not matched to a gene: 5. CDR3 loop: CASSPRTGGNEQYF. DNA for the CDR3: TGTGCCAGCAGCCCCCGGACAGGGGGGAACGAGCAGTACTTC.

The genes are TRBV9 and TRBJ2-7; 9 bases match TRBD1. The CDR3 extends over 13 amino acids. V was pared by 5 bases and J by 6 bases, with 6 bases of the junction left unmatched. Germline V CDR1 and CDR2: SGDLS, YYNGEE. The CDR3 bases are TGTGCCAGCAGTCCGGGACAGGGAGGCGAGCAGTACTTC. This encodes CASSPGQGGEQYF.

This chain links TRBV19 with TRBJ2-7, with 7 bases identical to TRBD2. This CDR3 is built from 13 residues. Germline trimming cut 2 bases from V and 6 bases from J; bases unmatched to any gene: 4. The V gene's germline CDR1 is LNHDA and CDR2 SQIVND (reference sequence). In nucleotides, the CDR3 is TGTGCCAGTAGTATACAACTAGCGTTCGAGCAGTACTTC. Translation: CASSIQLAFEQYF.

The chain employs TRBV7-6 and TRBJ2-1; possible D gene TRBD1, 6 bases. The germline CDR1 and CDR2 sequences are SGHVS and FNYEAQ. V gave up 7 bases and J gave up 0 bases, with 16 bases separating them. This CDR3 region has 16 residues. CDR3 DNA sequence: TGTGCCAGCACCCGACAGGTCGAGAGCTCCTACAATGAGCAGTTCTTC. It encodes CASTRQVESSYNEQFF.

J is TRBJ1-2 and V is TRBV28; unclear D gene. V was pared by 10 bases and J by 4 bases, with 10 bases between. CDR1 is MDHEN and CDR2 is SYDVKM in the germline V gene. This CDR3 spans 11 amino acids. The CDR3 spells CATTTTYGYTF. CDR3 DNA: TGTGCCACCACAACCACCTATGGCTACACCTTC.